This T cell receptor (beta chain) stems from a study of T cell clonotyping in hematopoietic cell transplantation. Study observations and caveats: Broader posttransplant TCR repertoire diversity was predicted by graft donor and pretransplant recipient Inverse Simpson Index values. At the given depth, recipient repertoires were over 95% de novo clonotypes. Pathologically expanded recipient clonotypes increased progressively from day 30 to day 180 as diversity fell.

This clone was seen a few times. Its specificity is unknown. Generated by immunoSEQ multiplex PCR, the TCRdb table keeps only in-frame clones and is missing some. This repertoire shows about 16,000 clones, roughly 88% found once; its top ten account for 3.5% to 4.5%. Germline V gives CDR1 MGHRA, CDR2 YSYEKL. V was pared by 1 base and J by 6 bases, with 0 bases between. The CDR3 loop spans 11 amino acids. This clonotype was sampled from a woman in her thirties or forties in good health. Some clones in this sample may be carry-over from other donors' samples. Sample: peripheral blood mononuclear cells. This chain connects TRBV4-1 to TRBJ2-2; D is unclear. The DNA of the CDR3 is TGCGCCAGCAGCCAAGCCGGGGAGCTGTTTTTT. Translation: CASSQAGELFF.